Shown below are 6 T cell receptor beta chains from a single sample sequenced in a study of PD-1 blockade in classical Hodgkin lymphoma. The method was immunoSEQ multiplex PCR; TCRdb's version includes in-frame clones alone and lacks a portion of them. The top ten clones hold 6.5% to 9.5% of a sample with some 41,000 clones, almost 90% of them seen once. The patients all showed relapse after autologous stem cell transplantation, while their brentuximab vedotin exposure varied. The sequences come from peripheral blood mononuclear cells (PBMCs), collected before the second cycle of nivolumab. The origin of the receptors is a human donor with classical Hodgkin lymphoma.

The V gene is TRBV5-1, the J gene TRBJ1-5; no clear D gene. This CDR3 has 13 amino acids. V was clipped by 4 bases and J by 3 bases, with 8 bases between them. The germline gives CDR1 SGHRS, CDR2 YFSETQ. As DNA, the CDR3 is TGCGCCAGCAGCGGCGGAGTCAATCAGCCCCAGCATTTT. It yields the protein CASSGGVNQPQHF.

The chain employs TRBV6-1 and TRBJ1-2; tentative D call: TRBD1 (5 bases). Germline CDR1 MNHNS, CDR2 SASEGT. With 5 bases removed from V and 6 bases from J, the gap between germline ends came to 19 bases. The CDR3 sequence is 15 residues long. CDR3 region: CASSIPRAGWDGYTF. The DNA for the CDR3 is TGTGCCAGCAGTATTCCTCGGGCAGGGTGGGATGGCTACACCTTC.

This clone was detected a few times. CDR3 nucleotides: TGTGCCAGCAGTCTTGGGGGTAGAGAGCCCCAGCATTTT. Translating gives CASSLGGREPQHF. This chain links TRBV6-5 with TRBJ1-5, with D possibly matching TRBD1 (5 bases). CDR1 MNHEY and CDR2 SVGAGI come from the germline V gene. Trimming left V 5 bases short and J 8 bases short, with 13 bases between. The CDR3 contains 13 residues.

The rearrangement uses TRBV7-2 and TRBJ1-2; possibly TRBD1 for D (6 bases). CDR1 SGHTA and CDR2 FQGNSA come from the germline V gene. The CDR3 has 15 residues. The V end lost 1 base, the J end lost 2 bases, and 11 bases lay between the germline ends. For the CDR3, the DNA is TGTGCCAGCAGCTTAGGGCAGGGGCGAAACTATGGCTACACCTTC. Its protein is CASSLGQGRNYGYTF.

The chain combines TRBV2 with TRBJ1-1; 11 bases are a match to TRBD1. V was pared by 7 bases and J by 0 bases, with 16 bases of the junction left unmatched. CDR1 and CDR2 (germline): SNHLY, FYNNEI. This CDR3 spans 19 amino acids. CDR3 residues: CASNSGDGQGAVVNTEAFF. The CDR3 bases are TGTGCCAGCAACAGTGGCGACGGACAGGGGGCTGTAGTGAACACTGAAGCTTTCTTT.

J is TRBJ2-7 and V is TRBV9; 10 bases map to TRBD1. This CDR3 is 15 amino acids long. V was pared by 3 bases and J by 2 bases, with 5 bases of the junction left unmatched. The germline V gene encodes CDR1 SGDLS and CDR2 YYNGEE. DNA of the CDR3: TGTGCCAGCAGCGCCGCCGGGACAGGGGCCTACGAGCAGTACTTC. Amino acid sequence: CASSAAGTGAYEQYF. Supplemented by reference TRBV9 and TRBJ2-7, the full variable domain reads DSGVTQTPKHLITATGQRVTLRCSPRSGDLSVYWYQQSLDQGLQFLIQYYNGEERAKGNILERFSAQQFPDLHSELNLSSLELGDSALYFCASSAAGTGAYEQYFGPGTRLTVT.